This T cell receptor beta chain was identified during a study of early T cells in non-severe SARS-CoV-2 infection. For the study at large: The input, bulk RNA from unsorted whole blood, was sequenced, and chains were unpaired.

In TCRdb, the 5' RACE reads were re-called with MiXCR into one record per CDR3 protein. Of some 54,000 distinct CDR3 sequences in the sample, 11% were seen once. Looked up from germline, CDR1 is SQVTM and CDR2 is ANQGSEA. Germline trimming cut 6 bases from V and 7 bases from J; bases unmatched to any gene: 8. The CDR3 consists of 13 residues. The chain combines TRBV29-1 with TRBJ1-1; 10 positions match TRBD1. The sample comprised whole blood. The source is an adult who was a healthcare worker with PCR-confirmed SARS-CoV-2 infection or an uninfected control (not recorded which). In DNA form, the CDR3 reads TGCAGCGTATTTGGGACAGGGGAAGTTGAAGCTTTCTTT. Translation: CSVFGTGEVEAFF.